These 2 T cell receptor beta chains share one sample of origin, sequenced in a study of blood T cell repertoires in COVID-19. This table comes from immunoSEQ multiplex PCR, and its TCRdb copy is limited to in-frame clones, with some not included. The sample comprises about 170,000 clones, 86% of which are singletons, and 5.5% to 8% rests with the top ten. The sequencing input was peripheral blood. The receptors were gathered from a man aged 50-60 years with active or convalescent COVID-19.

This chain connects TRBV6-5 to TRBJ1-2, with a possible D match to TRBD1 (5 bases). CDR3 length: 13 amino acids. The V end lost 7 bases, the J end lost 4 bases, and 13 bases lay between the germline ends. Germline V lookup: CDR1 MNHEY, CDR2 SVGAGI. The CDR3: CASTNQGGYGYTF. The CDR3 bases are TGTGCCAGCACCAACCAGGGTGGCTATGGCTACACCTTC.

The chain links TRBV7-2 to TRBJ1-2; the D gene is possibly TRBD1 (6 bases). CDR1 is SGHTA, CDR2 FQGNSA, per germline. V gave up 5 bases and J gave up 4 bases, with 17 bases separating them. The CDR3 runs to 15 residues. In nucleotides, the CDR3 is TGTGCCAGCAGCATACCACAGGGTAGGGTCTATGGCTACACCTTC. This encodes CASSIPQGRVYGYTF. Full variable domain (outside the CDR3, taken from reference TRBV7-2 and TRBJ1-2): GAGVSQSPSNKVTEKGKDVELRCDPISGHTALYWYRQSLGQGLEFLIYFQGNSAPDKSGLPSDRFSAERTGGSVSTLTIQRTQQEDSAVYLCASSIPQGRVYGYTFGSGTRLTVV.